What follows are 20 T cell receptor beta chains derived from one specimen sequenced in a study of T cells after yellow fever vaccination. TCRdb re-derived calls from the 5' RACE reads in MiXCR, one entry per CDR3 protein. The sample has fewer than 400,000 distinct CDR3 sequences, about 6.2% seen once; the top ten hold 15%. The sequencing used PBMCs, collected 5 days after the yellow fever booster vaccination. Receptors originate from a man aged 30-40 years who received the YFV17D yellow fever vaccine.

This clonotype was counted only a few times. The gene calls are TRBV5-4 and TRBJ2-7, with 9 bases that match TRBD2. After removal of 2 bases from V and 4 bases from J, the junction contained 10 bases not matched to a gene. CDR1 is SGHNT and CDR2 is YYREEE in the germline V gene (reference sequence). This CDR3 is built from 16 residues. This chain's CDR3 is CASSFGVAGEVYEQYF. The CDR3 DNA reads TGTGCCAGCAGCTTTGGGGTAGCGGGAGAAGTGTACGAGCAGTACTTC.

This clonotype was detected many times. V and J are TRBV6-5 and TRBJ1-1; 8 positions match TRBD1. J gave up 3 bases and V 6 bases, and 9 bases lay outside the gene matches. Germline assignment: CDR1 MNHEY and CDR2 SVGAGI. This CDR3 is 15 amino acids long. CDR3 nucleotides: TGTGCCAGCAGGCGGAACAGGGGGTTGGACACTGAAGCTTTCTTT. It is translated as CASRRNRGLDTEAFF.

The chain links TRBV10-3 to TRBJ1-2; TRBD1 is a possible D gene (5 bases). Trimming cost V 6 bases and J 1 base, with 27 bases left between them. Germline assignment: CDR1 ENHRY and CDR2 SYGVKD. The CDR3 runs 19 residues. CDR3: CAIRTKDILLQGDNYGYTF. CDR3 nucleotide sequence: TGTGCCATCAGAACAAAAGACATTTTGTTGCAGGGCGATAACTATGGCTACACCTTC.

The sample holds a few counts of this clonotype. The V and J genes are TRBV14 and TRBJ2-4; 7 bases fit TRBD1. Trimming removed 5 bases from V and 0 bases from J; junction bases left unmatched: 7. CDR3 size: 16 residues. Germline CDR1 and CDR2: SGHDN and FVKESK. The CDR3 sequence: CASSTGTALAKNIQYF. Here the CDR3 DNA reads TGTGCCAGCAGCACAGGGACAGCTCTAGCCAAAAACATTCAGTACTTC.

This clonotype was counted ten times or more. The chain recombines TRBV18 with TRBJ2-5, with TRBD2 matching over 11 bases. The CDR3 covers 17 residues. Germline lookup yields CDR1 KGHSH and CDR2 LQKENI. J lost 5 bases, V lost 2 bases, and 10 bases had no gene match. The CDR3 sequence: CASSPGFRLAGQETQYF. The CDR3 region has the DNA TGTGCCAGCTCACCAGGGTTTCGACTAGCGGGACAGGAGACCCAGTACTTC.

This clonotype was counted ten times or more. The gene calls are TRBV7-2 and TRBJ2-3; TRBD2 might be the D (5 bases). V lost 0 bases to trimming and J lost 6 bases, with 13 bases between them. Germline CDR1 is SGHTA and CDR2 is FQGNSA. This CDR3 comprises 15 residues. CDR3 sequence (DNA): TGTGCCAGCAGCTTAGCGCCGGGAAGTGCCGATACGCAGTATTTT. Translation gives CASSLAPGSADTQYF. Variable domain in full (rest from reference TRBV7-2 and TRBJ2-3): GAGVSQSPSNKVTEKGKDVELRCDPISGHTALYWYRQSLGQGLEFLIYFQGNSAPDKSGLPSDRFSAERTGGSVSTLTIQRTQQEDSAVYLCASSLAPGSADTQYFGPGTRLTVL.

CDR3 sequence: CASSGAGSGANVLTF. In DNA, the CDR3 is TGCGCCAGCAGTGGGGCAGGTTCTGGGGCCAACGTCCTGACTTTC. The chain has TRBV10-1 and TRBJ2-6; D remains ambiguous. The CDR3 totals 15 residues. V was shortened by 4 bases and J by 1 base, with 8 bases between the two germline ends. Germline CDR1 and CDR2: WNHNN and SYGVQD (reference sequence).

This clonotype has just a few counts. The chain is built from TRBV7-9 and TRBJ2-3; TRBD2 is a possible D gene (6 bases). The CDR3 contains 12 residues. Trimming removed 5 bases from V and 12 bases from J, with 15 bases in between. Germline V gives CDR1 SEHNR, CDR2 FQNEAQ (reference sequence). The CDR3 is CASSPEGRSQYF. In DNA form, the CDR3 reads TGTGCCAGCAGCCCGGAGGGCCGTTCACAGTATTTT.

This clonotype has only a few counts. The rearrangement joins TRBV5-4 to TRBJ2-2; 10 nucleotides align to TRBD1. The germline V gene has CDR1 SGHNT and CDR2 YYREEE (reference sequence). V lost 3 bases and J lost 6; bases outside the gene matches: 8. This CDR3 has 16 residues. CDR3 bases: TGTGCCAGCAGCTCGGCGGGACAGGGGTTATCCGGGGAGCTGTTTTTT. Encoded protein: CASSSAGQGLSGELFF.

This clonotype has ten or more counts. The CDR3 nucleotides are TGCGCCAGCAGCCAAGATCCCTTGAGTGTGCAGTACTTC. Its translation: CASSQDPLSVQYF. The gene calls are TRBV4-3 and TRBJ2-7; D is uncertain. The germline V gene encodes CDR1 LGHNA and CDR2 YSLEER. Trimming left V 0 bases short and J 9 bases short, with 12 bases between. This CDR3 has 13 amino acids.

The chain recombines TRBV23-1 with TRBJ2-7; tentative D call: TRBD2 (5 bases). TRBV23-1 is sorted into the ORF group, with uncertain function. The V and J ends lost 1 base and 3 bases respectively, with 19 bases between them. CDR3 length: 17 residues. As DNA, the CDR3 is TGCGCCAGCAGTCAATGGGGAGCAGTCAATTACCACTACGAGCAGTACTTC. Translation: CASSQWGAVNYHYEQYF.

This clonotype was counted only a few times. V is TRBV12-3 or TRBV12-4 and J is TRBJ2-5; the match to TRBD1 covers 7 bases. The CDR3 extends over 15 amino acids. V was pared by 6 bases and J by 0 bases, with 7 bases of the junction left unmatched. CDR3 in amino acids: CASRLWDSNQETQYF. The DNA for the CDR3 is TGTGCCAGCAGGCTATGGGACAGCAACCAAGAGACCCAGTACTTC.

This clonotype was recorded many times. The chain couples TRBV6-1 to TRBJ2-3; D is perhaps TRBD2 (5 bases). The CDR3 loop spans 14 amino acids. V dropped 6 bases and J dropped 0 bases, with 10 bases sitting between them. The germline gives CDR1 MNHNS, CDR2 SASEGT. The CDR3 spells CASRRVTSTDTQYF. In DNA form, the CDR3 reads TGTGCCAGCAGGAGGGTTACTAGCACAGATACGCAGTATTTT.

In its sample, this clonotype was seen a few times. The V call is TRBV18, the J call TRBJ1-5; possibly TRBD1 for D (5 bases). This CDR3 is built from 16 residues. Trimming stripped 1 base from V and 5 bases from J, with 15 bases between. CDR1 and CDR2 (germline): KGHSH, LQKENI. The CDR3 DNA reads as TGTGCCAGCTCACCACACCCGCCCACGACAGATCAGCCCCAGCATTTT. Translating gives CASSPHPPTTDQPQHF. Supplemented by reference TRBV18 and TRBJ1-5, the full variable domain reads NAGVMQNPRHLVRRRGQEARLRCSPMKGHSHVYWYRQLPEEGLKFMVYLQKENIIDESGMPKERFSAEFPKEGPSILRIQQVVRGDSAAYFCASSPHPPTTDQPQHFGDGTRLSIL.

The J gene is TRBJ2-2, the V gene TRBV20-1; TRBD2 matches 10 bases. Looked up from germline, CDR1 is DFQATT and CDR2 is SNEGSKA (reference sequence). There are 16 residues in the CDR3. With 5 bases clipped from V and 1 base from J, the junction kept 7 bases outside the gene matches. CDR3 nucleotides: TGCAGTGCTCCCCTCTGGACTAGCGGGAACACCGGGGAGCTGTTTTTT. It encodes CSAPLWTSGNTGELFF.

To note about this clonotype: The junction differs from germline at one of its ends, possibly a read error. The chain is built from TRBV7-3 and TRBJ2-1, with D perhaps TRBD1 (5 bases). This CDR3 spans 13 amino acids. From germline, CDR1 is SGHTA and CDR2 FQGTGA. CDR3 bases: TGTGCCATCAGCTTAACTGGGGCGAATGAGCAGTTCTTC. This translates into CAISLTGANEQFF.

There are a few counts of this clonotype. The chain links TRBV6-1 to TRBJ2-3; D ambiguous. From germline, CDR1 is MNHNS and CDR2 SASEGT. V was cut by 8 bases and J by 5 bases, with 5 bases left in between. The CDR3 has 10 residues. CDR3 coding DNA: TGTGCCAGCTGGCTAGATACGCAGTATTTT. This sequence encodes CASWLDTQYF.

This clonotype was recorded at least ten times. The rearrangement joins TRBV12-3 or TRBV12-4 to TRBJ1-2; possible D gene TRBD1, 6 bases. There are 12 residues in the CDR3. V was trimmed by 4 bases and J by 5 bases, leaving 8 bases between them. The chain's CDR3 is CASSSQGYGYTF. The CDR3 region has the DNA TGTGCCAGCAGTTCTCAGGGGTATGGCTACACCTTC.

There are a few counts of this clonotype. The gene calls are TRBV20-1 and TRBJ2-7; possibly TRBD1 or TRBD2 for D (5 bases each). Germline lookup yields CDR1 DFQATT and CDR2 SNEGSKA (reference sequence). V was pared by 3 bases and J by 6 bases, with 21 bases between. The CDR3 runs 15 residues. CDR3 coding DNA: TGCAGTGCTAGGGGACCGGGCCCCTGGCCGGGCGAGCAGTACTTC. Translated: CSARGPGPWPGEQYF.

The chain uses TRBV18 and TRBJ1-3; D is unresolved. The CDR3 totals 13 residues. Per germline, CDR1 KGHSH and CDR2 LQKENI. The ends were cut back, 3 bases at V and 4 bases at J, with 7 bases in the middle. The CDR3 DNA sequence: TGTGCCAGCTCACCTGGGTTCGGAAACACCATATATTTT. Translating gives CASSPGFGNTIYF.